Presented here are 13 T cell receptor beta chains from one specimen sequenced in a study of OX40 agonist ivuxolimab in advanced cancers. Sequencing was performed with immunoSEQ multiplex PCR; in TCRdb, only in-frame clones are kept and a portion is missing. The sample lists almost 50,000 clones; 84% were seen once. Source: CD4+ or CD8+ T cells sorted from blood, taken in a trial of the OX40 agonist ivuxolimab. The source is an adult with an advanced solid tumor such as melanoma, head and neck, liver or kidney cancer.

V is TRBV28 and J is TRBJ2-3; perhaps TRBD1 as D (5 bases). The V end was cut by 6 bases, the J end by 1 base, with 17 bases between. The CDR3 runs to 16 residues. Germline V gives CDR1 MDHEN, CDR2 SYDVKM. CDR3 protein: CASSFTGLWGTDTQYF. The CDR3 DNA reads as TGTGCCAGCAGCTTTACAGGTCTTTGGGGCACAGATACGCAGTATTTT.

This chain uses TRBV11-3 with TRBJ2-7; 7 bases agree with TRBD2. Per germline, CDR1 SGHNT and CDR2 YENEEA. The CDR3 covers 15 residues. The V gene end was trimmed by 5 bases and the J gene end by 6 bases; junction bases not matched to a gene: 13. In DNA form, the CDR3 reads TGTGCCAGCAGCCCGCGACTAACTAGCGTCGGCGAGCAGTACTTC. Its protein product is CASSPRLTSVGEQYF.

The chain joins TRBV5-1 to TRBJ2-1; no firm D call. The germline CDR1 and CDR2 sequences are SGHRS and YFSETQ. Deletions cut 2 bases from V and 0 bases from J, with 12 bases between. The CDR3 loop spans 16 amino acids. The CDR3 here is CASSLAKASSYNEQFF. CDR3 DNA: TGCGCCAGCAGCTTAGCGAAAGCGAGCTCCTACAATGAGCAGTTCTTC.

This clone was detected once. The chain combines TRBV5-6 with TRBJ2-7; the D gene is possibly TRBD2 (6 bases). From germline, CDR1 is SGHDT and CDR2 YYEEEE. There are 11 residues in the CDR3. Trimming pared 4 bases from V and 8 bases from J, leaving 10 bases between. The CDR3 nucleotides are TGTGCCAGCAGCACCCGGACTAAGCAGTACTTC. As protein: CASSTRTKQYF.

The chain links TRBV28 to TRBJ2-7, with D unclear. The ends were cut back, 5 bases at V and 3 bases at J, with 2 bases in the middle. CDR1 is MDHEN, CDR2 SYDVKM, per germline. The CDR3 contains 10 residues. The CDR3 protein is CASSHYEQYF. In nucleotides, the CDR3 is TGTGCCAGCAGTCACTACGAGCAGTACTTC. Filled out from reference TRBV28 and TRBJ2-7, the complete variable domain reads DVKVTQSSRYLVKRTGEKVFLECVQDMDHENMFWYRQDPGLGLRLIYFSYDVKMKEKGDIPEGYSVSREKKERFSLILESASTNQTSMYLCASSHYEQYFGPGTRLTVT.

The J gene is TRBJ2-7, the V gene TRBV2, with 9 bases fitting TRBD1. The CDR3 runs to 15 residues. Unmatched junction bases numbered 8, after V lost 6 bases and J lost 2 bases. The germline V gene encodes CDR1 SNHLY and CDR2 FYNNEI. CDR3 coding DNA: TGTGCCAGCAGCTCACCGGGACAGGGCGCCTACGAGCAGTACTTC. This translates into CASSSPGQGAYEQYF. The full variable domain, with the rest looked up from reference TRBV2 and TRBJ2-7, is EPEVTQTPSHQVTQMGQEVILRCVPISNHLYFYWYRQILGQKVEFLVSFYNNEISEKSEIFDDQFSVERPDGSNFTLKIRSTKLEDSAMYFCASSSPGQGAYEQYFGPGTRLTVT.

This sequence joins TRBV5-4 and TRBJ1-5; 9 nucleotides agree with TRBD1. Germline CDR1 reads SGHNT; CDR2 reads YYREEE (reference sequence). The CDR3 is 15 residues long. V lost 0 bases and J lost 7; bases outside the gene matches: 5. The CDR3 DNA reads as TGTGCCAGCAGCTTGGCGGGACAGGGTGACCAGCCCCAGCATTTT. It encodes CASSLAGQGDQPQHF.

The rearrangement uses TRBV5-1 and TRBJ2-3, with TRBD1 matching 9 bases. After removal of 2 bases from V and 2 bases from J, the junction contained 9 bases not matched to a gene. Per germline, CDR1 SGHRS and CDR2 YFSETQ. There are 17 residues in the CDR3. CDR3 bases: TGCGCCAGCAGCTTTCCCCTACAGGGGGCGATCACAGATACGCAGTATTTT. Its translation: CASSFPLQGAITDTQYF.

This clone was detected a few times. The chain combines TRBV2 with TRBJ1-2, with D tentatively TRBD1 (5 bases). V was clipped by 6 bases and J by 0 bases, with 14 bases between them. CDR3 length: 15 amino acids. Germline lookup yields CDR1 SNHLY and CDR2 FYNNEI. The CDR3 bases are TGTGCCAGCAGCAAAGTGGGGACTGCTAACTATGGCTACACCTTC. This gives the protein CASSKVGTANYGYTF.

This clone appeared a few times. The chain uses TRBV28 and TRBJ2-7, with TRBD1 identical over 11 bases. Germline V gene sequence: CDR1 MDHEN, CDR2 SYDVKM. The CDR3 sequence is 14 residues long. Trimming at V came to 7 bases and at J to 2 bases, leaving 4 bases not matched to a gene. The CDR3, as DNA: TGTGCCAGCAAGAGGACAGGGGGCGCCTACGAGCAGTACTTC. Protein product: CASKRTGGAYEQYF. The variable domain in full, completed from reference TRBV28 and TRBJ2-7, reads DVKVTQSSRYLVKRTGEKVFLECVQDMDHENMFWYRQDPGLGLRLIYFSYDVKMKEKGDIPEGYSVSREKKERFSLILESASTNQTSMYLCASKRTGGAYEQYFGPGTRLTVT.

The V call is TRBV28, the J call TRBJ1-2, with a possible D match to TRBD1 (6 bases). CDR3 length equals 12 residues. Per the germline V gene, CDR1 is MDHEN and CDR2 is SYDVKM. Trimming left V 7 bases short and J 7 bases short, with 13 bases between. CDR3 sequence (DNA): TGTGCCAGCATAGGGGCAGGGGCTGGCTACACCTTC. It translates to CASIGAGAGYTF.

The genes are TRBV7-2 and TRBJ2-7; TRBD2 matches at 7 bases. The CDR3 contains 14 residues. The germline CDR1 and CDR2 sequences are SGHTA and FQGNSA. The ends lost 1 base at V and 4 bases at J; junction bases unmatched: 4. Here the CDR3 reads CASSLGGSQYEQYF. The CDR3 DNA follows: TGTGCCAGCAGCTTAGGCGGGAGTCAGTACGAGCAGTACTTC.

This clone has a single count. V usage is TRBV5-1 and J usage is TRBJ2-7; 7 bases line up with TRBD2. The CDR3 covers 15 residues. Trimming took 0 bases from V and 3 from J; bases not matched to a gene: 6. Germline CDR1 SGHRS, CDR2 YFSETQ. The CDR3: CASSLVGGRDYEQYF. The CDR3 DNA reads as TGCGCCAGCAGCTTGGTCGGCGGGAGAGACTACGAGCAGTACTTC.